Listed below are T cell receptor beta chains from one sample, sequenced in a study of blood T cell repertoires in COVID-19. Only in-frame clones appear in the TCRdb table, and some are missing; sequencing was by immunoSEQ multiplex PCR. The sample holds tens of thousands of clones; roughly four fifths are singletons and the top ten take just over 20%. The sequencing sample was made of peripheral blood. The receptors stem from a human donor in a cohort sampled during active COVID-19. Both conserved end residues are part of each CDR3. Each record gives: CDR3 DNA, CDR3 protein, D gene, clone size, J gene, V gene. D genes are given only for firm matches. Not all rows give a size; the values are once, few, many and, for expanded clones, a class.

cdr3_nt: TGTGCCAGCAGTTCTGACAGGGGCTATGGCTACACCTTC
cdr3_aa: CASSSDRGYGYTF
d_call: TRBD1
clone_size: .
j_call: TRBJ1-2
v_call: TRBV27

cdr3_nt: TGTGCCAGCAGCGTATCCACGGGACACAACTACGAGCAGTACTTC
cdr3_aa: CASSVSTGHNYEQYF
d_call: .
clone_size: once
j_call: TRBJ2-7
v_call: TRBV9

cdr3_nt: TGTGCCAGCAGCCAATCGAGCTCCTATAATTCACCCCTCCACTTT
cdr3_aa: CASSQSSSYNSPLHF
d_call: .
clone_size: .
j_call: TRBJ1-6
v_call: TRBV3-1/TRBV3-2

cdr3_nt: TGCGCCAGCAGCGCCCGACTAGCGGGAGGTGGAAATGAGCAGTTCTTC
cdr3_aa: CASSARLAGGGNEQFF
d_call: TRBD2
clone_size: .
j_call: TRBJ2-1
v_call: TRBV5-1

cdr3_nt: TGCGCCAGCAGCTTATTCGGACAGGGGAACGGAAACACCATATATTTT
cdr3_aa: CASSLFGQGNGNTIYF
d_call: TRBD1
clone_size: few
j_call: TRBJ1-3
v_call: TRBV5-1

cdr3_nt: TGTGCCAGTAGTAACATACAGGGGAACACTGAAGCTTTCTTT
cdr3_aa: CASSNIQGNTEAFF
d_call: .
clone_size: .
j_call: TRBJ1-1
v_call: TRBV19

cdr3_nt: TGTGCCAGCAGCTTAGATCTGGGGGGGGGCAATGAGCAGTTCTTC
cdr3_aa: CASSLDLGGGNEQFF
d_call: TRBD2
clone_size: .
j_call: TRBJ2-1
v_call: TRBV11-3

cdr3_nt: TGTGCCAGCAGCCCGCCGGGAGTGAGTAACTATGGCTACACCTTC
cdr3_aa: CASSPPGVSNYGYTF
d_call: .
clone_size: .
j_call: TRBJ1-2
v_call: TRBV7-9

cdr3_nt: TGTGCCAGCAGCCGCTCCGGGACAAAGTACAATGAGCAGTTCTTC
cdr3_aa: CASSRSGTKYNEQFF
d_call: .
clone_size: .
j_call: TRBJ2-1
v_call: TRBV7-3

cdr3_nt: TGTGCCAGCAGTACATACAGCGGTGGCTACACCTTC
cdr3_aa: CASSTYSGGYTF
d_call: .
clone_size: .
j_call: TRBJ1-2
v_call: TRBV27

cdr3_nt: TGTGCCAGCAGCCCAGCAAAACAGGGCTATGAGCAGTTCTTC
cdr3_aa: CASSPAKQGYEQFF
d_call: .
clone_size: few
j_call: TRBJ2-1
v_call: TRBV9

cdr3_nt: TGTGCCAGCACCGACGGGGGGGGAGAGACCCAGTACTTC
cdr3_aa: CASTDGGGETQYF
d_call: TRBD2
clone_size: .
j_call: TRBJ2-5
v_call: TRBV6-6

cdr3_nt: TGTGCCACCAGTGATTCTACCGGGGGGTATAGCACAGATACGCAGTATTTT
cdr3_aa: CATSDSTGGYSTDTQYF
d_call: TRBD2
clone_size: .
j_call: TRBJ2-3
v_call: TRBV24-1

cdr3_nt: TGTGCCAGCAGCTCCGGGACTGACATTGAAAAACTGTTTTTT
cdr3_aa: CASSSGTDIEKLFF
d_call: .
clone_size: .
j_call: TRBJ1-4
v_call: TRBV5-4

cdr3_nt: TGCGCCAGCAGCTGGCCTAGCGGGGGGAAAACAGATACGCAGTATTTT
cdr3_aa: CASSWPSGGKTDTQYF
d_call: TRBD2
clone_size: many
j_call: TRBJ2-3
v_call: TRBV5-1

cdr3_nt: TGTGCCAGCAGTTTGGTCGAGCGGCCCCAGCATTTT
cdr3_aa: CASSLVERPQHF
d_call: .
clone_size: .
j_call: TRBJ1-5
v_call: TRBV28

cdr3_nt: TGTGCCAGCAGCCTTGGACTATCCGCCGGGGAGCTGTTTTTT
cdr3_aa: CASSLGLSAGELFF
d_call: .
clone_size: .
j_call: TRBJ2-2
v_call: TRBV14

cdr3_nt: TGTGCCAGTAGTCCCCTCACCGGGACAGGGTATGTGAACTATGGCTACACCTTC
cdr3_aa: CASSPLTGTGYVNYGYTF
d_call: TRBD1
clone_size: .
j_call: TRBJ1-2
v_call: TRBV19

cdr3_nt: TGTGCCAGCAGTTTCTCGACAGCAACTAATGAAAAACTGTTTTTT
cdr3_aa: CASSFSTATNEKLFF
d_call: .
clone_size: .
j_call: TRBJ1-4
v_call: TRBV28

cdr3_nt: TGTGCCAGCAGCAAAAACAGGGACAGCTATGGCTACACCTTC
cdr3_aa: CASSKNRDSYGYTF
d_call: TRBD1
clone_size: few
j_call: TRBJ1-2
v_call: TRBV7-8

cdr3_nt: TGTGCCAGCAGCACCTATTCGACAGCCAATAATGAAAAACTGTTTTTT
cdr3_aa: CASSTYSTANNEKLFF
d_call: .
clone_size: .
j_call: TRBJ1-4
v_call: TRBV7-2

cdr3_nt: TGCGCCAGCAGCTGGGGACAGGGTTTCACCGGGGAGCTGTTTTTT
cdr3_aa: CASSWGQGFTGELFF
d_call: TRBD1
clone_size: few
j_call: TRBJ2-2
v_call: TRBV5-1

cdr3_nt: TGCAGTGGCGACATCGAAGAGACCCAGTACTTC
cdr3_aa: CSGDIEETQYF
d_call: .
clone_size: .
j_call: TRBJ2-5
v_call: TRBV20-1

cdr3_nt: TGTGCCAGCAGCCAAAGGACAGATTTGTACTTC
cdr3_aa: CASSQRTDLYF
d_call: .
clone_size: .
j_call: TRBJ2-7
v_call: TRBV7-9

cdr3_nt: TGTGCCAGCAGTCCGCAGGGGGTAGGTATTGGTGAAGCTTTCTTT
cdr3_aa: CASSPQGVGIGEAFF
d_call: TRBD1
clone_size: .
j_call: TRBJ1-1
v_call: TRBV28

cdr3_nt: TGTGCCTGGGGGACAGGGTACGAGCAGTACTTC
cdr3_aa: CAWGTGYEQYF
d_call: TRBD1
clone_size: .
j_call: TRBJ2-7
v_call: TRBV30

cdr3_nt: TGTGCCAGCAGTTTTAGGGAGGGCTCACCCCTCCACTTT
cdr3_aa: CASSFREGSPLHF
d_call: .
clone_size: once
j_call: TRBJ1-6
v_call: TRBV12-3/TRBV12-4

cdr3_nt: TGTGCCAGCAAGGGACAGGGGGCACGGGAGACCCAGTACTTC
cdr3_aa: CASKGQGARETQYF
d_call: TRBD1
clone_size: .
j_call: TRBJ2-5
v_call: TRBV2

cdr3_nt: TGTGCCAGCAGCACAGAGACAGGGGGAGACACTGAAGCTTTCTTT
cdr3_aa: CASSTETGGDTEAFF
d_call: TRBD1
clone_size: .
j_call: TRBJ1-1
v_call: TRBV11-2

cdr3_nt: TGTGCCAGCAGTGATGACTTCACAGATACGCAGTATTTT
cdr3_aa: CASSDDFTDTQYF
d_call: .
clone_size: .
j_call: TRBJ2-3
v_call: TRBV6-1